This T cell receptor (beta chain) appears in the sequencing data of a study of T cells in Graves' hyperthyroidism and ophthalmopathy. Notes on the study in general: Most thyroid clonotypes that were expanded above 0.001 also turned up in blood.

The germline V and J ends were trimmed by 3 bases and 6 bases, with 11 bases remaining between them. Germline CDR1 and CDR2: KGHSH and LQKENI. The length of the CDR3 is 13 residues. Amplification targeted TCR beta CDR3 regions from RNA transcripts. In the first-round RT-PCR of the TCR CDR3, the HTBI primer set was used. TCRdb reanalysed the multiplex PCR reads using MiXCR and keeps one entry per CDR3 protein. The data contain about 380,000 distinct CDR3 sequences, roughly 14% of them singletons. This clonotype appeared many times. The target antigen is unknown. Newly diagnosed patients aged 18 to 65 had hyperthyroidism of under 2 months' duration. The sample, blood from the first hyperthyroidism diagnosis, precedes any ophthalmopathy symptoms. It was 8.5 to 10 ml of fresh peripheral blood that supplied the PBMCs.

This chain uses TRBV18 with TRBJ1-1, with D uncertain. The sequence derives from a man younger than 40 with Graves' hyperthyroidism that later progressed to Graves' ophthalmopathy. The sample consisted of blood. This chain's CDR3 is CASSPLDYAEAFF. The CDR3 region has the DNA TGTGCCAGCTCACCCCTGGATTACGCTGAAGCTTTCTTT.